This TCR beta chain was documented in a study of metastatic and nonmetastatic thyroid tumors. Overall study results and limits: TCR beta diversity was reportedly significantly higher in malignant thyroid tumors than benign nodules, in blood and tumor.

No treatment had been given to any patient before thyroid surgery. With respect to this clone: Its antigen remains unknown.

Authors' processing steps: The authors used CDR3 differences across clinicopathological groups to build a distant-metastasis classifier for papillary thyroid cancer. TCRdb re-called clones via MiXCR from the PCR reads. In this record, the V and J calls reflect TCRdb's handling and not the investigators' own analysis. The sample lists some 10,000 clones; approximately 30% were seen once. The sequenced material came from tumor tissue. The clonotype was recovered from a male donor with papillary thyroid cancer or a benign thyroid nodule (not recorded which). Some clones in this sample may be carry-over from other donors' samples.

The CDR3 DNA reads as TGTGCCAGCAGCCCCCTGGGAGGAACCGCTGGAAACACCATATATTTT. As protein: CASSPLGGTAGNTIYF. The V gene is TRBV11-1, the J gene TRBJ1-3; D uncertain. Trimming left V 5 bases short and J 2 bases short, with 16 bases between. The germline gives CDR1 SGHAT, CDR2 FQDESV (reference sequence). CDR3 length equals 16 residues.